This T cell receptor (beta chain) was documented in a study of T cells in Graves' hyperthyroidism and ophthalmopathy. About the study: Peripheral blood collection took place at initial diagnosis, before any treatment.

Regions amplified from RNA transcripts were the TCR beta CDR3 regions. An initial round of RT-PCR targeting the TCR CDR3 relied on the HTBI primer set. TCRdb re-derived calls from the multiplex PCR reads in MiXCR, one entry per CDR3 protein. This sample has more than 300,000 distinct CDR3 sequences, with approximately 15% found just once. Stability of Graves' hyperthyroidism was defined as absent ophthalmopathy progression within 18 months. This clonotype was detected ten times or more. Germline assignment: CDR1 LGHNT and CDR2 FRNRAP. The V gene end was trimmed by 2 bases and the J gene end by 7 bases; junction bases not matched to a gene: 23. This CDR3 has 20 amino acids.

This chain uses TRBV12-5 with TRBJ2-1; 7 bases are a match to TRBD2. This receptor was taken from an older woman with Graves' hyperthyroidism. The sample consisted of blood. The CDR3: CASGLMPLAFSGKGGNEQFF. CDR3 sequence (DNA): TGTGCTAGTGGTTTGATGCCTCTTGCCTTCAGCGGGAAGGGTGGGAATGAGCAGTTCTTC.